This T cell receptor beta chain comes out of a study of cytomegalovirus exposure and HLA in healthy donors. The CDR3 length is 15 residues. In germline, CDR1 is LNHDA, CDR2 SQIVND (reference sequence). Trimming removed 5 bases from V and 7 bases from J; junction bases left unmatched: 12. Remarks on this clone: No antigen is known for it.

Amplification used 60 Vbeta primers and 13 Jbeta primers. The assay was immunoSEQ multiplex PCR, and TCRdb's table has in-frame clones only and misses some. The table has around 150,000 clones, 75% seen once. Findings and limits, study-wide: It was confirmed in vitro that a few of the CMV-associated chains were specific for CMV antigens. The study labeled 150 to 200 TCR beta chains cytomegalovirus-associated.

The genes are TRBV19 and TRBJ2-7; 9 nucleotides match TRBD2. The sequencing sample was made of PBMCs. The TCR sequence derives from a man between 18 and 35 years old in good health and CMV-seropositive. In nucleotides, the CDR3 is TGTGCCAGTAGTTCATCCCTAGCGGGGTTGTGTGAGCAGTACTTC. The encoded protein is CASSSSLAGLCEQYF.